The present T cell receptor (beta chain) was sequenced within a study of tumor and adjacent non-tumor tissue in lung cancer. Looking at the study overall: Stage I to III disease affected over nine men and about five women aged roughly 31 to 80. Overall study results and limits: Compared with tumor, normal lung showed significantly lower TCR diversity. In normal lung, the top 100 clones were significantly more dominant than in tumor.

No cell sorting was done before RNA was extracted from the tissue. This non-tumor lung sample came from over 3 cm beyond the tumor edge. This CDR3 region has 18 residues. Per the germline V gene, CDR1 is SQVTM and CDR2 is ANQGSEA. Trimming removed 5 bases from V and 1 base from J; junction bases left unmatched: 15. The library came from three nested PCR rounds adapted from ARM-PCR protocols. TCRdb re-derived calls from the multiplex PCR reads in MiXCR, one entry per CDR3 protein. The data show around 50,000 distinct CDR3 sequences, 64% seen once. Only a few counts were recorded for this clonotype. Its specificity is not known.

The receptor's source is a woman aged 70-85 years with non-small cell lung cancer. V and J are TRBV29-1 and TRBJ2-5, with 11 bases fitting TRBD2. Sample: distant non-tumor lung tissue. The CDR3 protein is CSVMGLADLDGFQETQYF. The CDR3 nucleotides are TGCAGCGTTATGGGACTAGCGGACCTCGATGGATTCCAAGAGACCCAGTACTTC.